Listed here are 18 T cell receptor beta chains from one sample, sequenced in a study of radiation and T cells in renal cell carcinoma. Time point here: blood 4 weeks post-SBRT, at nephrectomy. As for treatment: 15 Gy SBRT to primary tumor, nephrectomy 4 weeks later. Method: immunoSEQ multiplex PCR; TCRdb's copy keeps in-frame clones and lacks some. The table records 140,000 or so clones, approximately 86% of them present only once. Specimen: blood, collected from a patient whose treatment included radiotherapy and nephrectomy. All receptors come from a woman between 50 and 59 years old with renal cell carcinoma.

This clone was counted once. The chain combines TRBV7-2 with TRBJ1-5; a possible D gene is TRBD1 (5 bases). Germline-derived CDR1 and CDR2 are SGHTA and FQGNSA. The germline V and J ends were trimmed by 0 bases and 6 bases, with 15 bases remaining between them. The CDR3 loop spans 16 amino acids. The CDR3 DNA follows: TGTGCCAGCAGCTTAGCCGGCCAAGGGGTTGTTCAGCCCCAGCATTTT. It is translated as CASSLAGQGVVQPQHF.

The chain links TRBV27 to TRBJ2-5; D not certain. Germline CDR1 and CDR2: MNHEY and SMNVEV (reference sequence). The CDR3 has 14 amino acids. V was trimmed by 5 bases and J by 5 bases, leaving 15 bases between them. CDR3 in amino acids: CASSARTAGETQYF. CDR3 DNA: TGTGCCAGCAGTGCCCGAACCGCCGGGGAGACCCAGTACTTC.

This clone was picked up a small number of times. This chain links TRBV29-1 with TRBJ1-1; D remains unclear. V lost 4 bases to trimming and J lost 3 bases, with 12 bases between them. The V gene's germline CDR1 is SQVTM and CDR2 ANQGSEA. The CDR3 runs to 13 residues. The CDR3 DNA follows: TGCAGCGTTGCAGTAAATTTGGACACTGAAGCTTTCTTT. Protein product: CSVAVNLDTEAFF.

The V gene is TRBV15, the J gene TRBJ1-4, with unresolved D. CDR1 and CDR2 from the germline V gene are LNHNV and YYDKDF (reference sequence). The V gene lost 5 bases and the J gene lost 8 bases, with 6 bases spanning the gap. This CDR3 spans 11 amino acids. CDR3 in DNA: TGTGCCACCAGCGATGGAGAAAAACTGTTTTTT. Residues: CATSDGEKLFF.

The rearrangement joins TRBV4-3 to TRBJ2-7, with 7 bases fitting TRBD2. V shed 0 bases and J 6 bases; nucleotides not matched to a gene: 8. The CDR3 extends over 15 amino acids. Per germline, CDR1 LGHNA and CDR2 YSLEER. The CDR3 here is CASSQDRGGEGEQYF. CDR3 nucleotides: TGCGCCAGCAGCCAAGATCGGGGAGGGGAGGGCGAGCAGTACTTC.

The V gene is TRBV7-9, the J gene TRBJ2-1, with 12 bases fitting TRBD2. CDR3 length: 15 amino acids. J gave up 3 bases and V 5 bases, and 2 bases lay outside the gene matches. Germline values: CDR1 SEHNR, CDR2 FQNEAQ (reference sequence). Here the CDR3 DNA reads TGTGCCAGCAGCCCACTAGCGGGGGGCTACAATGAGCAGTTCTTC. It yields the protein CASSPLAGGYNEQFF. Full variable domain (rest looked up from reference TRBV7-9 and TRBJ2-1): DTGVSQNPRHKITKRGQNVTFRCDPISEHNRLYWYRQTLGQGPEFLTYFQNEAQLEKSRLLSDRFSAERPKGSFSTLEIQRTEQGDSAMYLCASSPLAGGYNEQFFGPGTRLTVL.

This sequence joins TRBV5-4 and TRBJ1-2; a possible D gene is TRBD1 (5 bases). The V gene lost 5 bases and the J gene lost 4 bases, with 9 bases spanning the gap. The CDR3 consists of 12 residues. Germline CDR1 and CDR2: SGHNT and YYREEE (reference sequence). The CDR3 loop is CASSDSSYGYTF. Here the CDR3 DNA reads TGTGCCAGCAGTGACAGTTCCTATGGCTACACCTTC. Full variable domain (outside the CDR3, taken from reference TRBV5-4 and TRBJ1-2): ETGVTQSPTHLIKTRGQQVTLRCSSQSGHNTVSWYQQALGQGPQFIFQYYREEENGRGNFPPRFSGLQFPNYSSELNVNALELDDSALYLCASSDSSYGYTFGSGTRLTVV.

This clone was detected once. The CDR3 DNA follows: TGCGCCAGCAGCTCATCTGCGTCGGACGAGCAGTACTTC. It codes for CASSSSASDEQYF. The genes are TRBV5-1 and TRBJ2-7; D ambiguous. The CDR3 extends over 13 amino acids. V was pared by 3 bases and J by 5 bases, with 12 bases between. Germline assignment: CDR1 SGHRS and CDR2 YFSETQ.

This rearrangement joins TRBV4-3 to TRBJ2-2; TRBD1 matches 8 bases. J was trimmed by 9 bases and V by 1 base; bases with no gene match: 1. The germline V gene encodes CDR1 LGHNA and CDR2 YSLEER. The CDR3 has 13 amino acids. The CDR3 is CASSQAGGRELFF. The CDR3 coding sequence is TGCGCCAGCAGCCAAGCAGGGGGCCGGGAGCTGTTTTTT.

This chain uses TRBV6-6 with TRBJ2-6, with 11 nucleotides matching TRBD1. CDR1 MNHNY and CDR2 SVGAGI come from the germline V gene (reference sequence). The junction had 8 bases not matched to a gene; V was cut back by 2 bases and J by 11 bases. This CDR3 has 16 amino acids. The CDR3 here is CASSYLGGQGGDVLTF. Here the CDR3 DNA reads TGTGCCAGCAGTTACCTTGGGGGACAGGGGGGAGACGTCCTGACTTTC.

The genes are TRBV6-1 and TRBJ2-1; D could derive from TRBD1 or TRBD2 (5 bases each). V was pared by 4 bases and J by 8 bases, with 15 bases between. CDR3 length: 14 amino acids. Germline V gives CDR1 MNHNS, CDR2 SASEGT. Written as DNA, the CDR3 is TGTGCCAGCAGTGGAGGGGCGGGTGCGCATGAGCAGTTCTTC. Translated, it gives CASSGGAGAHEQFF.

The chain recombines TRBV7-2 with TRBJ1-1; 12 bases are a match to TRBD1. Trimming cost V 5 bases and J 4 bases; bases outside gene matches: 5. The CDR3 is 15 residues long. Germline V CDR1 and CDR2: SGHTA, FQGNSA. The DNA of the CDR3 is TGTGCCAGCAGCCCAGGGACAGGGGGCGGCACTGAAGCTTTCTTT. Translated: CASSPGTGGGTEAFF. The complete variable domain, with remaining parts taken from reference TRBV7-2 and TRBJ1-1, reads GAGVSQSPSNKVTEKGKDVELRCDPISGHTALYWYRQSLGQGLEFLIYFQGNSAPDKSGLPSDRFSAERTGGSVSTLTIQRTQQEDSAVYLCASSPGTGGGTEAFFGQGTRLTVV.

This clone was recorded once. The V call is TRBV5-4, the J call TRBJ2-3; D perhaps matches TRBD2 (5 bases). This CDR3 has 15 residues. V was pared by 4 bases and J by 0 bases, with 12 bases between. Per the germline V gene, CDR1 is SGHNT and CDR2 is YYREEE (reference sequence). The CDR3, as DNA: TGTGCCAGCAGCCCTCGACGGGGAAGCACAGATACGCAGTATTTT. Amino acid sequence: CASSPRRGSTDTQYF.

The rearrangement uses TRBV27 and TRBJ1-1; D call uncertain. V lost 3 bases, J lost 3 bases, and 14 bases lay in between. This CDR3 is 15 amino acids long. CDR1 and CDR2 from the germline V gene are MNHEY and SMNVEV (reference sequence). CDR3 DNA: TGTGCCAGCAGTTTGGTAAGGGCGGAGGACACTGAAGCTTTCTTT. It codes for CASSLVRAEDTEAFF.

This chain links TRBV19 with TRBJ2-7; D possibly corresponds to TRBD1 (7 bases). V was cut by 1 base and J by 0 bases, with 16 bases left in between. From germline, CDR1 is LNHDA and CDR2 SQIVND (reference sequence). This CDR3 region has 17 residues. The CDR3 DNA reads TGTGCCAGTAGTATAGGTGGAGGGGGCGGAAGCTCCTACGAGCAGTACTTC. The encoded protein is CASSIGGGGGSSYEQYF. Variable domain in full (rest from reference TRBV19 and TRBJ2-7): DGGITQSPKYLFRKEGQNVTLSCEQNLNHDAMYWYRQDPGQGLRLIYYSQIVNDFQKGDIAEGYSVSREKKESFPLTVTSAQKNPTAFYLCASSIGGGGGSSYEQYFGPGTRLTVT.

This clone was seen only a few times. CDR3 sequence reads: CASSFFDRGPNQPQHF. CDR3 nucleotides: TGTGCCAGCAGTTTCTTCGACAGGGGGCCTAATCAGCCCCAGCATTTT. V usage is TRBV28 and J usage is TRBJ1-5, with 10 nucleotides matching TRBD1. Germline V gives CDR1 MDHEN, CDR2 SYDVKM. Trimming took 3 bases from V and 4 from J; bases not matched to a gene: 6. The length of the CDR3 is 16 residues. The complete variable domain, with remaining parts taken from reference TRBV28 and TRBJ1-5, reads DVKVTQSSRYLVKRTGEKVFLECVQDMDHENMFWYRQDPGLGLRLIYFSYDVKMKEKGDIPEGYSVSREKKERFSLILESASTNQTSMYLCASSFFDRGPNQPQHFGDGTRLSIL.

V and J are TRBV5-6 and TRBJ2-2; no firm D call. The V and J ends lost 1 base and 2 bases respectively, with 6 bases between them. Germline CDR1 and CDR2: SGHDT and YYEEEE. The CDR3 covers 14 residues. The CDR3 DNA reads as TGTGCCAGCAGCTTGTGGCTTAACACCGGGGAGCTGTTTTTT. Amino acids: CASSLWLNTGELFF.

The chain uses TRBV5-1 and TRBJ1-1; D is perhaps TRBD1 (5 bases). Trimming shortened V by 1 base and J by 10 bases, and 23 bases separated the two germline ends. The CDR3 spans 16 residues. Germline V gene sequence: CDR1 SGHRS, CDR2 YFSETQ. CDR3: CASSLSVSGRNVGAFF. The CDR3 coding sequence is TGCGCCAGCAGCTTGTCGGTTTCGGGACGAAATGTGGGAGCTTTCTTT.